Listed below are T cell receptor beta chains from one sample, sequenced in a study of beta chain features in type 1 diabetes. Sequencing was performed with immunoSEQ multiplex PCR; in TCRdb, only in-frame clones are kept and a portion is missing. This table has roughly 700,000 clones, roughly an eighth appearing once. Sequenced sample: naive CD4+ T cells from blood. The receptors originated from a man aged 18 to 29 with type 1 diabetes. Each CDR3 is given with its conserved first and last residue. D genes are given only for firm matches. Only some rows state a clone size, as once, few, many or a class for expanded clones.

CDR3 | size | J | D | V
CAISDSDRGPVGELFF | few | TRBJ2-2 | TRBD1 | TRBV10-3
CASSLRPYTANYGYTF | - | TRBJ1-2 | - | TRBV13
CASSYSVRGFNEKLFF | - | TRBJ1-4 | - | TRBV6-5
CASSYSRRPNYEQYF | few | TRBJ2-7 | - | TRBV6-6
CASRPGASYNEQFF | few | TRBJ2-1 | - | TRBV7-2
CATSRGLNYGYTF | few | TRBJ1-2 | - | TRBV15
CASGLAWGQGTDTQYF | - | TRBJ2-3 | - | TRBV12-5
CATSRDELSSNNVKSSYNEQFF | - | TRBJ2-1 | - | TRBV15
CASSLEGGYGYTF | few | TRBJ1-2 | - | TRBV7-9
CASSSGPSAGANVLTF | few | TRBJ2-6 | - | TRBV7-9
CAIKPGLSYGYTF | - | TRBJ1-2 | - | TRBV10-3
CASTPPGGGWNTEAFF | few | TRBJ1-1 | - | TRBV27
CASSQGSGGFYEQFF | - | TRBJ2-1 | TRBD2 | TRBV4-1
CASSERGTAREQYF | - | TRBJ2-7 | - | TRBV6-1
CASKEGSPLHF | - | TRBJ1-6 | - | TRBV2
CASSVESRPGEAFF | - | TRBJ1-1 | - | TRBV9
CASSDRTGSANYGYTF | - | TRBJ1-2 | TRBD1 | TRBV11-2
CASSPEEGGVGYTF | - | TRBJ1-2 | TRBD1 | TRBV7-2
CAWTTTSYEQYF | - | TRBJ2-7 | - | TRBV30
CASSDEGDSPLHF | - | TRBJ1-6 | - | TRBV2
CASSWDRGSYEQYF | - | TRBJ2-7 | TRBD1 | TRBV11-3
CASSSTGNDNEQFF | - | TRBJ2-1 | - | TRBV7-3
CASSERLAGARGDTQYF | - | TRBJ2-3 | TRBD2 | TRBV10-1
CASSSDRGRDEKLFF | - | TRBJ1-4 | TRBD1 | TRBV27
CARDDSNQPQHF | few | TRBJ1-5 | - | TRBV13
CASSFSGQGFLNTEAFF | few | TRBJ1-1 | TRBD1 | TRBV28
CASSLAGQGWSEEQFF | few | TRBJ2-1 | TRBD1 | TRBV5-1
CATSREARTEPYEQYF | - | TRBJ2-7 | - | TRBV15
CSVRQGVTEAFF | few | TRBJ1-1 | TRBD1 | TRBV29-1
CASSRSRRQGSHEQYF | - | TRBJ2-7 | TRBD1 | TRBV27
CASSLAGGITYNEQFF | - | TRBJ2-1 | TRBD2 | TRBV5-1